These 25 T cell receptor beta chains originate from one sample sequenced in a study of CXCR3-negative and CXCR3-positive naive CD8 T cells. Their antigens remain unidentified. The study made its TRB cDNA libraries by 5' RACE, adding UMI labels. Following a re-call of the 5' RACE reads, TCRdb has one entry per CDR3 protein and lacks DNA. Recorded for this sample: some 110,000 distinct CDR3 sequences. Study-wide results and caveats: A higher hydrophobicity marked the TRB CDR3s of CXCR3-positive naive cells versus CXCR3-negative naive cells.

The sequencing input was naive CXCR3+ CD8+ T cells from blood. As for subset: CD45RO-CCR7+CD27+CD95- naive CD8+ T cells expressing CXCR3 (TNR3+). These receptors were taken from a human donor in good health. Some clones in this sample may be carry-over from other donors' samples.

The V gene is TRBV12-3 or TRBV12-4, the J gene TRBJ1-5; the TRBD1 assignment by TCRdb is unverifiable without DNA. The CDR3 has 17 amino acids. The CDR3 here is CASSRHAGTGDSQPQHF.

V is TRBV7-2 and J is TRBJ2-7. Germline assignment: CDR1 SGHTA and CDR2 FQGNSA. This CDR3 contains 13 residues. The CDR3 loop reads CASSFTLTYEQYF. Using reference TRBV7-2 and TRBJ2-7 for the parts outside the CDR3, the full variable domain is GAGVSQSPSNKVTEKGKDVELRCDPISGHTALYWYRQSLGQGLEFLIYFQGNSAPDKSGLPSDRFSAERTGGSVSTLTIQRTQQEDSAVYLCASSFTLTYEQYFGPGTRLTVT.

J is TRBJ1-1 and V is TRBV7-9. This CDR3 contains 16 residues. Germline loops: CDR1 SEHNR, CDR2 FQNEAQ (reference sequence). The CDR3 loop is CASSLRQNEMNTEAFF.

V usage is TRBV29-1 and J usage is TRBJ2-7; as DNA is missing, the TRBD2 call by TCRdb cannot be tested. This CDR3 region has 14 residues. Germline loops: CDR1 SQVTM, CDR2 ANQGSEA. The CDR3 spells CSVDRISGSYEQYF.

This chain links TRBV15 with TRBJ1-1. The V gene's germline CDR1 is LNHNV and CDR2 YYDKDF (reference sequence). The CDR3 consists of 18 residues. CDR3 in amino acids: CATSRDGSVLSLNTEAFF.

This CDR3 reads CASSQGQGTYTGELFF. The chain joins TRBV6-5 to TRBJ2-2; TCRdb gives TRBD1 as the D gene, but with no DNA this cannot be confirmed. The CDR3 extends over 16 amino acids. Germline V gives CDR1 MNHEY, CDR2 SVGAGI.

The J gene is TRBJ2-3, the V gene TRBV25-1; there is no DNA to check the TCRdb D call of TRBD2. This CDR3 has 15 amino acids. CDR1 is MGHDK, CDR2 SYGVNS, per germline. The CDR3 region is CASGGLAGGTDTQYF.

V and J are TRBV14 and TRBJ2-7; TCRdb picks TRBD2, but there is no DNA to check that call. The germline CDR1 and CDR2 sequences are SGHDN and FVKESK. CDR3 size: 14 residues. The chain's CDR3 is CASSGLPSSYEQYF.

V usage is TRBV21-1 and J usage is TRBJ2-7; TCRdb reports TRBD1, a call that lacks DNA to check it against. TRBV21-1 is assigned pseudogene status. This CDR3 region has 16 residues. The CDR3 loop is CASSKVPGGPIYEQYF.

The chain couples TRBV6-6 to TRBJ2-7; the TCRdb call, TRBD1, lacks DNA for checking. Per germline, CDR1 MNHNY and CDR2 SVGAGI (reference sequence). This CDR3 has 18 residues. The CDR3 protein is CASSYPIGRDRGFYEQYF.

The gene calls are TRBV12-3 or TRBV12-4 and TRBJ1-6; TCRdb returns TRBD1, unconfirmable since there is no DNA. This CDR3 comprises 15 residues. The CDR3 reads CASTTDRERDSPLHF.

This rearrangement joins TRBV4-1 to TRBJ2-7; TCRdb gives TRBD1 as the D gene, but with no DNA this cannot be confirmed. Per germline, CDR1 MGHRA and CDR2 YSYEKL. The CDR3 covers 16 residues. Here the CDR3 reads CASSRKQGANNYEQYF.

V is TRBV11-3 and J is TRBJ1-1; no DNA is available, so the TRBD1 call from TCRdb remains unchecked. Germline values: CDR1 SGHNT, CDR2 YENEEA. The CDR3 covers 14 residues. CDR3 sequence reads: CASSSKTGYTEAFF.

The gene calls are TRBV6-5 and TRBJ2-5; TCRdb picks TRBD1, but there is no DNA to check that call. The germline CDR1 and CDR2 sequences are MNHEY and SVGAGI. The CDR3 is 16 amino acids. CDR3 protein: CASSYSIGEGLETQYF.

V usage is TRBV29-1 and J usage is TRBJ2-1; TCRdb proposes TRBD1, but this gene call is untestable without DNA. The CDR3 spans 14 residues. The germline gives CDR1 SQVTM, CDR2 ANQGSEA. This chain's CDR3 is CSASGASSYNEQFF.

The chain links TRBV5-5 to TRBJ1-3; the TCRdb call, TRBD1, lacks DNA for checking. This CDR3 has 15 residues. Germline assignment: CDR1 SGHKS and CDR2 YYEKEE (reference sequence). CDR3 region: CASSMRTGEGNTIYF.

The CDR3 loop reads CASSLDSSVGGEQFF. This chain connects TRBV11-1 to TRBJ2-1; with no DNA, the TCRdb D assignment of TRBD2 cannot be verified. There are 15 residues in the CDR3. The V gene's germline CDR1 is SGHAT and CDR2 FQDESV (reference sequence).

The chain uses TRBV7-2 and TRBJ1-2; TCRdb's D call of TRBD1 is untestable without DNA. This CDR3 has 13 residues. From germline, CDR1 is SGHTA and CDR2 FQGNSA. CDR3 residues: CASSLVGVLGYTF. The entire variable domain, with the rest obtained from reference TRBV7-2 and TRBJ1-2, is as follows: GAGVSQSPSNKVTEKGKDVELRCDPISGHTALYWYRQSLGQGLEFLIYFQGNSAPDKSGLPSDRFSAERTGGSVSTLTIQRTQQEDSAVYLCASSLVGVLGYTFGSGTRLTVV.

The chain recombines TRBV6-5 with TRBJ2-3; TCRdb reports TRBD2, a call that lacks DNA to check it against. Germline values: CDR1 MNHEY, CDR2 SVGAGI. CDR3 length equals 18 residues. CDR3 in amino acids: CASSYGSSGTAFTDTQYF.

The rearrangement joins TRBV29-1 to TRBJ1-2. CDR1 and CDR2 from the germline V gene are SQVTM and ANQGSEA. The CDR3 consists of 13 residues. This CDR3 reads CSVTEVGDYGYTF. The full variable domain, its missing parts supplied by reference TRBV29-1 and TRBJ1-2, is SAVISQKPSRDICQRGTSLTIQCQVDSQVTMMFWYRQQPGQSLTLIATANQGSEATYESGFVIDKFPISRPNLTFSTLTVSNMSPEDSSIYLCSVTEVGDYGYTFGSGTRLTVV.

The chain carries TRBV19 and TRBJ1-2; TCRdb picks TRBD1, but there is no DNA to check that call. The germline CDR1 and CDR2 sequences are LNHDA and SQIVND (reference sequence). CDR3 length equals 13 residues. CDR3 sequence reads: CASSDPRTGGYTF.

The chain employs TRBV12-3 or TRBV12-4 and TRBJ1-1; the TCRdb D gene call, TRBD1, has no DNA to confirm it. CDR3 length: 15 residues. The CDR3 loop is CASSLRGVGDTEAFF.

This chain connects TRBV29-1 to TRBJ2-7. CDR1 and CDR2 (germline): SQVTM, ANQGSEA. The CDR3 totals 12 residues. The CDR3 protein is CSVEGRSDEQYF.

The gene calls are TRBV23-1 and TRBJ2-3; the D call of TRBD1 rests on TCRdb alone, since no DNA is present to check it. TRBV23-1 is designated an ORF whose function remains uncertain. The CDR3 is made up of 16 amino acids. The chain's CDR3 is CASSHPTGAYTDTQYF.

The chain employs TRBV28 and TRBJ2-1; absent DNA, TCRdb's TRBD1 call cannot be checked. This CDR3 has 15 amino acids. The germline V gene encodes CDR1 MDHEN and CDR2 SYDVKM. CDR3 loop: CASSFGAAGANEQFF.